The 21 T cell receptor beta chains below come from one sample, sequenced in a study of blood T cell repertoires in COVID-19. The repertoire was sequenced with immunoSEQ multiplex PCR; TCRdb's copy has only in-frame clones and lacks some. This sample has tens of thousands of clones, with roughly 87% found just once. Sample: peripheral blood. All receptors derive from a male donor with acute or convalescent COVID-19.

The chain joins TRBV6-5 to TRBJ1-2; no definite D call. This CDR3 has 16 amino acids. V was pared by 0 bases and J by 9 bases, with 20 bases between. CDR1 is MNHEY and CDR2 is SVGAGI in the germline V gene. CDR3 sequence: CASSYSKFQARFSYTF. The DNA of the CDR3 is TGTGCCAGCAGTTACTCGAAGTTCCAAGCACGCTTTAGCTACACCTTC.

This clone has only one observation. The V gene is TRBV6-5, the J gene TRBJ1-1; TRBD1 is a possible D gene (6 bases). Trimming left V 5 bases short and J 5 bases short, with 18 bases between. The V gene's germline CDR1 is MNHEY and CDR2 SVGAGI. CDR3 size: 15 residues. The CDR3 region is CASSSLTGLFTEAFF. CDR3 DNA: TGTGCCAGCAGTAGCCTAACAGGGCTGTTTACTGAAGCTTTCTTT.

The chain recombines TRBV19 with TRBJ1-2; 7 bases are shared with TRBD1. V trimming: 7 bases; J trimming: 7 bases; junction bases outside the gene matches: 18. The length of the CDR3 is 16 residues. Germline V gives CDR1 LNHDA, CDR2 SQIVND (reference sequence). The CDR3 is CASTPIMTGFMGGYTF. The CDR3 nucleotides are TGTGCCAGTACCCCAATAATGACAGGGTTTATGGGTGGCTACACCTTC.

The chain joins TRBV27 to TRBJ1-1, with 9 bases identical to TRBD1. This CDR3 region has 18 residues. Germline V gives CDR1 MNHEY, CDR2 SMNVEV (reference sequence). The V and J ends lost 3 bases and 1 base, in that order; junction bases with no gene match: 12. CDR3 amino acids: CASSFVPPGQGANTEAFF. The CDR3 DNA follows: TGTGCCAGCAGTTTCGTACCACCGGGACAGGGTGCGAACACTGAAGCTTTCTTT.

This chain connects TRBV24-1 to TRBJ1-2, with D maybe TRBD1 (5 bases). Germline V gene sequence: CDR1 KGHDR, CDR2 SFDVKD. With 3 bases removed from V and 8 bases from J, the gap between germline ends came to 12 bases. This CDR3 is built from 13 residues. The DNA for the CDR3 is TGTGCCACCAGTGATCAGCGGGGGAAGGGCTACACCTTC. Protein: CATSDQRGKGYTF.

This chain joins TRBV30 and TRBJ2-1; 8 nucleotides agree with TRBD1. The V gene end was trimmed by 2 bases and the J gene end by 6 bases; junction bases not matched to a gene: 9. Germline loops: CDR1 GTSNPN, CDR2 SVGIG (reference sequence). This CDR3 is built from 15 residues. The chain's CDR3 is CAWSSGRGLSNEQFF. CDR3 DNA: TGTGCCTGGAGTTCCGGCAGGGGGCTGAGCAATGAGCAGTTCTTC.

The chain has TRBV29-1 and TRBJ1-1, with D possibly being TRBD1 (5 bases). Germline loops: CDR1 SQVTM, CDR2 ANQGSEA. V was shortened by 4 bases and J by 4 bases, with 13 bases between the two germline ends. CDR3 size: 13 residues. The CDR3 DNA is TGCAGCGTTGCGTGGGAGGGGAGCACTGAAGCTTTCTTT. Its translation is CSVAWEGSTEAFF. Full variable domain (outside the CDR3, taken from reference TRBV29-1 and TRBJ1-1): SAVISQKPSRDICQRGTSLTIQCQVDSQVTMMFWYRQQPGQSLTLIATANQGSEATYESGFVIDKFPISRPNLTFSTLTVSNMSPEDSSIYLCSVAWEGSTEAFFGQGTRLTVV.

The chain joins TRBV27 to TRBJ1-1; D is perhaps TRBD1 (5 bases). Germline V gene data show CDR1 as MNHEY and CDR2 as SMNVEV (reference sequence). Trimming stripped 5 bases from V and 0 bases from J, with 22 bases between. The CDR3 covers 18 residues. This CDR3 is CASSPSRGRGGLNTEAFF. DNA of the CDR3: TGTGCCAGCAGTCCCTCCCGGGGGAGGGGCGGCTTGAACACTGAAGCTTTCTTT.

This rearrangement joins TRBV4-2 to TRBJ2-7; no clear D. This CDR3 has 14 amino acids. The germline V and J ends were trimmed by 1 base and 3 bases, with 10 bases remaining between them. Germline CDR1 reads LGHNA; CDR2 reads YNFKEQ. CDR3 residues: CASSQGYRNYEQYF. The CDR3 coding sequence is TGTGCCAGCAGCCAAGGGTACAGAAACTACGAGCAGTACTTC.

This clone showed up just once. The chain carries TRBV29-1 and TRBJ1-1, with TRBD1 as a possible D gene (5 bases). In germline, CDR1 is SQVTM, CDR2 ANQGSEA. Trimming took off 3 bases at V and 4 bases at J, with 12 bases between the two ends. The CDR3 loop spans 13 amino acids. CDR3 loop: CSVDRGEGTEAFF. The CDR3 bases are TGCAGCGTTGATCGGGGGGAGGGCACTGAAGCTTTCTTT.

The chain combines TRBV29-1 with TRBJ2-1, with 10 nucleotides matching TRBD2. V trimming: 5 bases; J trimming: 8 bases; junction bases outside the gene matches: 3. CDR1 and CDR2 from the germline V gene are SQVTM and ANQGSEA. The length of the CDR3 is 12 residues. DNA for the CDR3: TGCAGCGTTTCAGCGGGGGGGGATGAGCAGTTCTTC. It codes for CSVSAGGDEQFF.

In DNA form, the CDR3 reads TGTGCCAGCAGTCCACAGGGACCCACTGAAGCTTTCTTT. Residues: CASSPQGPTEAFF. The rearrangement uses TRBV28 and TRBJ1-1; maybe TRBD1 (6 bases). CDR3 length: 13 amino acids. Germline V CDR1 and CDR2: MDHEN, SYDVKM. V was clipped by 5 bases and J by 4 bases, with 11 bases between them.

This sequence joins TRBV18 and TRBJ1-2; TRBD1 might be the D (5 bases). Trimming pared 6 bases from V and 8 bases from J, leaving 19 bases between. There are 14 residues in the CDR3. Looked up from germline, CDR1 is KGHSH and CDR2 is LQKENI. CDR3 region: CASSLEFQGGGYTF. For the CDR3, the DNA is TGTGCCAGCTCCCTCGAATTCCAGGGAGGGGGCTACACCTTC.

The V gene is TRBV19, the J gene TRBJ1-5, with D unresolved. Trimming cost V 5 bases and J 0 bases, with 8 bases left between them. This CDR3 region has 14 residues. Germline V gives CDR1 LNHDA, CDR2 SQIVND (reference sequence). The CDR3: CASSSGNSNQPQHF. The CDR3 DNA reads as TGTGCCAGTAGTTCCGGGAATAGCAATCAGCCCCAGCATTTT.

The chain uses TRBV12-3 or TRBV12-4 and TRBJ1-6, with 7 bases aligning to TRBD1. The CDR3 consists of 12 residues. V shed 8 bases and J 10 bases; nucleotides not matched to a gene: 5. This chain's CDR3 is CASGTDSSPLHF. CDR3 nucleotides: TGTGCCAGCGGGACAGATAGCTCACCCCTCCACTTT.

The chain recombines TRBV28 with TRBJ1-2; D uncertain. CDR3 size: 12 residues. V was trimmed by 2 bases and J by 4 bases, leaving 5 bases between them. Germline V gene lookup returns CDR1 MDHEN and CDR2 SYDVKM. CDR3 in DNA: TGTGCCAGCAGTTTAAGCACCTATGGCTACACCTTC. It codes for CASSLSTYGYTF.

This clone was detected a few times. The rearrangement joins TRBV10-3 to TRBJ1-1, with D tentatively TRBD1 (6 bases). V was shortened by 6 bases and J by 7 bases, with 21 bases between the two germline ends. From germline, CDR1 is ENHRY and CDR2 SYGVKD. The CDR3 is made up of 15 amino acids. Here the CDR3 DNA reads TGTGCCATCAGGCCGGCGGTTACAGGGATAATTGAAGCTTTCTTT. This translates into CAIRPAVTGIIEAFF.

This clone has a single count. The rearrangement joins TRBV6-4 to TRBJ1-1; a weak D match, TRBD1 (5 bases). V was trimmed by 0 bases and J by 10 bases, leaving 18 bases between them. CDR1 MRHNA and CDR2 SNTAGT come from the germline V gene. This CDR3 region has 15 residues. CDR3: CASSDSSQGRMRAFF. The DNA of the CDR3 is TGTGCCAGCAGTGACTCGAGTCAGGGCAGGATGAGAGCTTTCTTT.

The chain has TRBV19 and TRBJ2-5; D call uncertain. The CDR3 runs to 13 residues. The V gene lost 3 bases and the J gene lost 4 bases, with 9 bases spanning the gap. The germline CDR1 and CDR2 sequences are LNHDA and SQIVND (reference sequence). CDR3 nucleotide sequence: TGTGCCAGTAGTATGCAGGTTTTAGAGACCCAGTACTTC. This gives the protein CASSMQVLETQYF. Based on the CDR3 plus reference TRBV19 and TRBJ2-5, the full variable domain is DGGITQSPKYLFRKEGQNVTLSCEQNLNHDAMYWYRQDPGQGLRLIYYSQIVNDFQKGDIAEGYSVSREKKESFPLTVTSAQKNPTAFYLCASSMQVLETQYFGPGTRLLVL.

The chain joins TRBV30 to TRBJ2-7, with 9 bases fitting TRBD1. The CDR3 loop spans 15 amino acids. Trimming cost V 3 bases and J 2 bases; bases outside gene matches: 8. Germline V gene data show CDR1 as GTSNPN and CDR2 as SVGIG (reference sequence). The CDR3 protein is CAWRGTGIRTYEQYF. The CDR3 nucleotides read TGTGCCTGGAGGGGGACAGGGATAAGGACCTACGAGCAGTACTTC.

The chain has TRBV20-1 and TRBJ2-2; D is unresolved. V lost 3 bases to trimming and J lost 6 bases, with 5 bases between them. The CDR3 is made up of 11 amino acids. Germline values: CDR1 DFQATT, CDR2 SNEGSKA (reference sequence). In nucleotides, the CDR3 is TGCAGTGCTAGGGCTTCCGGGGAGCTGTTTTTT. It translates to CSARASGELFF.